This TCR beta chain was captured by sequencing in a study of regulatory T cells in long-lasting Graves disease. Study conclusions and caveats: Persistent Graves' patients showed reduced TCR diversity versus newly diagnosed patients.

The authors built TCR beta libraries using iRepertoire HTBI primers and Arm-PCR of CDR3 regions. TCRdb reprocessed the multiplex PCR reads with MiXCR, giving one entry per CDR3 protein. The table has around 480,000 distinct CDR3 sequences, roughly 15% seen once; the top ten hold around 25%. Note on this clonotype: Its cognate antigen is unknown.

The CDR3 extends over 14 amino acids. V was shortened by 1 base and J by 8 bases, with 13 bases between the two germline ends. Germline CDR1 and CDR2: SGHRS and YFSETQ. The time point denotes: newly diagnosed GD, antithyroid drugs for less than 3 months. PBMC-extracted RNA yielded the TCR library. The sample was also reused in another study, on T cells in Graves' hyperthyroidism and ophthalmopathy. This second report adds: Blood also showed most of the thyroid clonotypes that were expanded above 0.001.

The sequencing used peripheral blood mononuclear cells (PBMCs), collected at new diagnosis, from a patient treated with antithyroid drugs. This sequence originates from a woman aged 40-60 years with Graves disease. The rearrangement uses TRBV5-1 and TRBJ2-1; D unclear. CDR3 in DNA: TGCGCCAGCAGCTTGAACACCGACCAGGATGAGCAGTTCTTC. This gives the protein CASSLNTDQDEQFF.